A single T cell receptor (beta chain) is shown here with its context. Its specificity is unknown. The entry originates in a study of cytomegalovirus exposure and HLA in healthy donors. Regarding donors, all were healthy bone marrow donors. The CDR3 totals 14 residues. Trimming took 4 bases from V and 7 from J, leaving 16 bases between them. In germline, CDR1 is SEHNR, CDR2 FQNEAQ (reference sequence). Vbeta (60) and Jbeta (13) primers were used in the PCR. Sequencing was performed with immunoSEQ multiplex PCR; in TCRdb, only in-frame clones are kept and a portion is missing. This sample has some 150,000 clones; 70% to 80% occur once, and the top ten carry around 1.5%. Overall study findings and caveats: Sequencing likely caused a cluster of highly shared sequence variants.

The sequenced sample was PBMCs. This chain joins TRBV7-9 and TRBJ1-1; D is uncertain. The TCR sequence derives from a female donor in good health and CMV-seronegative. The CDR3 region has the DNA TGTGCCAGCAGCTCCAATGGCGGGTGGGGTGAAGCTTTCTTT. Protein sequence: CASSSNGGWGEAFF.